Listed below are T cell receptor beta chains from one sample, sequenced in a study of shared clonotypes between healthy human individuals. Here immunoSEQ multiplex PCR was the method, and the copy in TCRdb shows in-frame clones only, minus some. The profile shows under 700,000 clones, approximately 95% of them singletons. Sequencing was carried out using naive CD8+ T cells sorted from blood. The source is a woman in her 30s in good health. The CDR3 runs from the conserved cysteine through the conserved F or W. Each record gives: V gene, clone size, J gene, CDR3 length, D gene, CDR3 protein, CDR3 DNA. A D gene is named only where the DNA matches it firmly. Clone sizes are given selectively: once, few, many, or a class where the clone is expanded.

V: TRBV29-1; size: -; J: TRBJ2-7; length: 15; D: TRBD2; CDR3: CSVEGAGTSGYEQYF; DNA: TGCAGCGTTGAGGGGGCTGGGACTAGCGGATACGAGCAGTACTTC
V: TRBV29-1; size: once; J: TRBJ2-1; length: 11; D: -; CDR3: CSVASWGEQFF; DNA: TGCAGCGTGGCTAGTTGGGGTGAGCAGTTCTTC
V: TRBV13; size: -; J: TRBJ1-2; length: 14; D: -; CDR3: CASSLGQVNYGYTF; DNA: TGTGCCAGCAGCTTGGGGCAGGTTAACTATGGCTACACCTTC
V: TRBV28; size: once; J: TRBJ1-6; length: 15; D: TRBD1; CDR3: CASSHRGRGRSPLHF; DNA: TGTGCCAGCAGCCACAGGGGGCGCGGGCGGTCACCCCTCCACTTT
V: TRBV28; size: -; J: TRBJ2-4; length: 12; D: -; CDR3: CASSTTGNIQYF; DNA: TGTGCCAGCAGCACGACGGGAAACATTCAGTACTTC
V: TRBV5-6; size: -; J: TRBJ2-7; length: 11; D: -; CDR3: CASSYGSEQYF; DNA: TGTGCCAGCAGCTATGGGAGTGAGCAGTACTTC
V: TRBV11-3; size: -; J: TRBJ2-7; length: 13; D: -; CDR3: CASSQDNSYEQYF; DNA: TGTGCCAGCAGCCAGGACAACTCCTACGAGCAGTACTTC
V: TRBV7-9; size: -; J: TRBJ1-1; length: 14; D: -; CDR3: CASSFGQLNTEAFF; DNA: TGTGCCAGCAGCTTTGGACAGCTGAACACTGAAGCTTTCTTT
V: TRBV28; size: -; J: TRBJ1-5; length: 13; D: -; CDR3: CASRDPGNQPQHF; DNA: TGTGCCAGCAGAGATCCCGGCAATCAGCCCCAGCATTTT
V: TRBV19; size: -; J: TRBJ2-7; length: 14; D: TRBD1; CDR3: CASSIQGDSNEQYF; DNA: TGTGCCAGTAGTATACAGGGGGATTCGAACGAGCAGTACTTC
V: TRBV7-9; size: -; J: TRBJ2-7; length: 13; D: -; CDR3: CASSLANSYEQYF; DNA: TGTGCCAGCAGCTTAGCAAATAGCTACGAGCAGTACTTC
V: TRBV28; size: -; J: TRBJ2-7; length: 14; D: TRBD1; CDR3: CASLGQGDSYEQYF; DNA: TGTGCCAGCTTAGGACAGGGCGACTCCTACGAGCAGTACTTC
V: TRBV9; size: -; J: TRBJ1-1; length: 15; D: -; CDR3: CASSAPQGLRAEAFF; DNA: TGTGCCAGCAGCGCACCTCAGGGGCTCAGGGCTGAAGCTTTCTTT
V: TRBV7-2; size: -; J: TRBJ2-7; length: 13; D: TRBD2; CDR3: CASSQPGGYEQYF; DNA: TGTGCCAGCAGCCAACCGGGGGGGTACGAGCAGTACTTC
V: TRBV6-5; size: -; J: TRBJ1-1; length: 14; D: -; CDR3: CASSYGESGTEAFF; DNA: TGTGCCAGCAGTTATGGGGAGTCGGGCACTGAAGCTTTCTTT
V: TRBV6-4; size: -; J: TRBJ2-7; length: 13; D: -; CDR3: CASSVAVAYEQYF; DNA: TGTGCCAGCAGTGTAGCGGTTGCCTACGAGCAGTACTTC
V: TRBV27; size: -; J: TRBJ1-2; length: 14; D: -; CDR3: CASSFKGPNYGYTF; DNA: TGTGCCAGCAGTTTCAAGGGACCAAACTATGGCTACACCTTC
V: TRBV28; size: -; J: TRBJ1-2; length: 14; D: TRBD1; CDR3: CASRRQGGLYGYTF; DNA: TGTGCCAGCAGAAGACAGGGCGGACTATATGGCTACACCTTC
V: TRBV27; size: -; J: TRBJ2-1; length: 15; D: TRBD2; CDR3: CASSTGTSGRGEQFF; DNA: TGTGCCAGCAGCACCGGGACTAGCGGGAGGGGTGAGCAGTTCTTC
V: TRBV7-8; size: -; J: TRBJ2-7; length: 14; D: -; CDR3: CASSLAGRIDEQYF; DNA: TGTGCCAGCAGCTTAGCTGGCAGGATCGACGAGCAGTACTTC
V: TRBV28; size: -; J: TRBJ1-1; length: 13; D: -; CDR3: CASTLGANTEAFF; DNA: TGTGCCAGCACCCTGGGGGCGAACACTGAAGCTTTCTTT
V: TRBV19; size: -; J: TRBJ1-1; length: 14; D: -; CDR3: CASHDVGTATEAFF; DNA: TGTGCCAGTCACGACGTAGGGACGGCGACTGAAGCTTTCTTT
V: TRBV25-1; size: -; J: TRBJ2-7; length: 11; D: -; CDR3: CASSVGYEQYF; DNA: TGTGCCAGCAGCGTGGGTTACGAGCAGTACTTC
V: TRBV27; size: -; J: TRBJ2-1; length: 18; D: TRBD2; CDR3: CASRQLAGGPGAYNEQFF; DNA: TGTGCCAGCAGACAACTAGCGGGAGGGCCGGGAGCCTACAATGAGCAGTTCTTC
V: TRBV10-3; size: -; J: TRBJ2-1; length: 17; D: TRBD2; CDR3: CAIRDSGEIWSYNEQFF; DNA: TGTGCCATCCGGGATAGCGGGGAGATTTGGTCCTACAATGAGCAGTTCTTC
V: TRBV5-8; size: -; J: TRBJ1-2; length: 15; D: -; CDR3: CASSLHLRATYGYTF; DNA: TGTGCCAGCAGCTTACACCTAAGGGCGACCTATGGCTACACCTTC
V: TRBV5-4; size: once; J: TRBJ1-2; length: 14; D: -; CDR3: CASSLESGVSGYTF; DNA: TGTGCCAGCAGCTTGGAGTCTGGGGTCTCTGGCTACACCTTC
V: TRBV28; size: -; J: TRBJ2-7; length: 17; D: -; CDR3: CASSLTLGQDYSYEQYF; DNA: TGTGCCAGCAGTCTTACACTTGGACAGGACTACTCCTACGAGCAGTACTTC
V: TRBV9; size: -; J: TRBJ1-2; length: 13; D: TRBD1; CDR3: CASRRTGYYGYTF; DNA: TGTGCCAGCAGACGGACAGGGTACTATGGCTACACCTTC
V: TRBV27; size: -; J: TRBJ1-4; length: 17; D: TRBD1; CDR3: CASSYTGGTGENEKLFF; DNA: TGTGCCAGCAGCTATACCGGAGGGACAGGTGAAAATGAAAAACTGTTTTTT
V: TRBV7-9; size: once; J: TRBJ2-1; length: 16; D: TRBD2; CDR3: CASSFGLDYSYNEQFF; DNA: TGTGCCAGCAGCTTTGGACTAGACTACTCCTACAATGAGCAGTTCTTC
V: TRBV11-2; size: -; J: TRBJ2-7; length: 14; D: TRBD2; CDR3: CASSLGVAGGPQYF; DNA: TGTGCCAGCAGCTTAGGAGTGGCGGGAGGGCCCCAGTACTTC
V: TRBV10-3; size: -; J: TRBJ2-7; length: 13; D: -; CDR3: CAISSVGSYEQYF; DNA: TGTGCCATCAGTTCAGTGGGATCCTACGAGCAGTACTTC
V: TRBV6-5; size: -; J: TRBJ1-2; length: 14; D: -; CDR3: CASSPVWEENGYTF; DNA: TGTGCCAGCAGTCCGGTTTGGGAAGAGAATGGCTACACCTTC
V: TRBV7-8; size: -; J: TRBJ2-7; length: 16; D: TRBD2; CDR3: CASTNPGTSGTYEQYF; DNA: TGTGCCAGCACCAATCCCGGGACTAGCGGCACCTACGAGCAGTACTTC
V: TRBV14; size: -; J: TRBJ2-1; length: 17; D: TRBD2; CDR3: CASSQKITRLREETQFF; DNA: TGTGCCAGCAGCCAAAAGATTACGCGATTGCGGGAGGAAACCCAGTTCTTC
V: TRBV25-1; size: -; J: TRBJ1-3; length: 13; D: -; CDR3: CASSATLGNTIYF; DNA: TGTGCCAGCAGTGCAACGTTGGGAAACACCATATATTTT
V: TRBV7-2; size: -; J: TRBJ2-7; length: 13; D: -; CDR3: CATQEGTAEKQYF; DNA: TGTGCCACTCAAGAAGGGACGGCCGAGAAGCAGTACTTC
V: TRBV7-8; size: -; J: TRBJ2-1; length: 16; D: TRBD2; CDR3: CASSLILAGFYNEQFF; DNA: TGTGCCAGCAGCCTGATCCTAGCGGGTTTCTACAATGAGCAGTTCTTC
V: TRBV19; size: -; J: TRBJ2-7; length: 15; D: TRBD2; CDR3: CASSIGTSGTYEQYF; DNA: TGTGCCAGTAGTATAGGTACTAGCGGGACGTACGAGCAGTACTTC
V: TRBV30; size: -; J: TRBJ1-4; length: 15; D: -; CDR3: CAWNKPDRHNEKLFF; DNA: TGTGCCTGGAATAAGCCCGACAGGCACAATGAAAAACTGTTTTTT
V: TRBV19; size: -; J: TRBJ1-1; length: 16; D: TRBD1; CDR3: CASSTMTGGLGTEAFF; DNA: TGTGCCAGTAGTACTATGACAGGGGGCTTAGGCACTGAAGCTTTCTTT
V: TRBV6-4; size: -; J: TRBJ2-3; length: 16; D: TRBD2; CDR3: CASSDSSGSETDTQYF; DNA: TGTGCCAGCAGTGACTCGAGCGGGAGTGAAACAGATACGCAGTATTTT
V: TRBV30; size: once; J: TRBJ2-7; length: 12; D: -; CDR3: CAWSVLGHEQYF; DNA: TGTGCCTGGAGTGTACTGGGGCACGAGCAGTACTTC
V: TRBV6-1; size: -; J: TRBJ1-2; length: 14; D: TRBD1; CDR3: CASRGQGTNYGYTF; DNA: TGTGCCAGCAGGGGACAGGGAACCAACTATGGCTACACCTTC
V: TRBV5-5; size: -; J: TRBJ2-7; length: 16; D: -; CDR3: CASSLGTFLYSYEQYF; DNA: TGTGCCAGCAGCTTGGGAACTTTCTTATACTCCTACGAGCAGTACTTC
V: TRBV27; size: -; J: TRBJ2-2; length: 14; D: TRBD1; CDR3: CASSKGGPTGELFF; DNA: TGTGCCAGCAGCAAAGGGGGCCCCACCGGGGAGCTGTTTTTT
V: TRBV30; size: -; J: TRBJ2-7; length: 13; D: -; CDR3: CAWRDGTAYEQYF; DNA: TGTGCCTGGAGGGACGGGACGGCCTACGAGCAGTACTTC
V: TRBV28; size: -; J: TRBJ1-2; length: 16; D: -; CDR3: CASRPFPTSANYGYTF; DNA: TGTGCCAGCAGGCCGTTTCCCACCTCAGCTAACTATGGCTACACCTTC
V: TRBV7-9; size: -; J: TRBJ1-1; length: 10; D: -; CDR3: CASSFSEAFF; DNA: TGTGCCAGCAGCTTCAGTGAAGCTTTCTTT
V: TRBV6-4; size: -; J: TRBJ2-3; length: 14; D: -; CDR3: CASSDYHPGLTQYF; DNA: TGTGCCAGCAGTGACTATCACCCCGGACTTACGCAGTATTTT